This record looks at one TCR beta chain sequence and its context. The antigen is unknown. Construction of the TCRbeta library involved unique molecular identifiers. A single record per CDR3 protein comes from TCRdb applying MiXCR to the PCR reads. The table includes around 960,000 distinct CDR3 sequences, around 30% detected once. CDR3 length equals 14 residues. V lost 6 bases to trimming and J lost 2 bases; unmatched junction nucleotides: 6. Germline values: CDR1 MDHEN, CDR2 SYDVKM. This specimen comes from a study of T-cell reconstitution after alpha-beta-depleted transplantation in children. Broader study findings: T-cell numbers and diversity one year post-transplant derived largely from freshly generated T cells.

This material consisted of PBMCs, mostly from graft donor cells, taken 360 days after TCRalphabeta/CD19-depleted stem cell transplant. The sequence was collected from a boy in the first two years of life who had a stem cell transplant for SCID, so the T cells may come from the graft donor. The chain employs TRBV28 and TRBJ2-7; the match to TRBD1 covers 8 bases. The CDR3 DNA follows: TGTGCCAGCAGGGTGACAGGGGTAGCCTACGAGCAGTACTTC. Translation: CASRVTGVAYEQYF.